This T cell receptor beta chain appears in the sequencing data of a study of shared clonotypes between healthy human individuals. Study-wide results and limits: Rarefaction demonstrated incomplete sorted-subset sequencing despite large depth.

As defined, naive CD8 cells were CD45RO-negative and positively selected for CCR7, with terminally differentiated effector memory CD45RA+ cells excluded. Libraries were prepared by immunoSEQ multiplex PCR; TCRdb keeps only in-frame clonotypes and omits some of them. The sample lists about 2.1 million clones, roughly 95% occurring once. This clone was seen more than once but under ten times. The antigen is not known. The CDR3 loop spans 11 amino acids. Germline V CDR1 and CDR2: MNHEY, SVGAGI. Trimming left V 0 bases short and J 5 bases short, with 1 base between. The J gene is TRBJ1-1, the V gene TRBV6-5; D is unclear. This receptor was identified in a man aged 18 to 29 in good health. Some clones in this sample may be carry-over from other donors' samples. The sample was naive CD8+ T cells from PBMCs. For the CDR3, the DNA is TGTGCCAGCAGTTACTCGACTGAAGCTTTCTTT. Amino acid sequence: CASSYSTEAFF.